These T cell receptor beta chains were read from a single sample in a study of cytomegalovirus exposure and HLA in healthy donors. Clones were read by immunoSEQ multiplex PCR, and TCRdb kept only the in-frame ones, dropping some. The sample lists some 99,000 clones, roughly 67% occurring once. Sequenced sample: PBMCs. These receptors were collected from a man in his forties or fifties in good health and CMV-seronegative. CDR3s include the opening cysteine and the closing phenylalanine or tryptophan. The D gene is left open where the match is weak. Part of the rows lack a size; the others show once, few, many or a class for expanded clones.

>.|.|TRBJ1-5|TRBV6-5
CASRAFLDQPQHF
TGTGCCAGCAGAGCCTTTTTGGATCAGCCCCAGCATTTT
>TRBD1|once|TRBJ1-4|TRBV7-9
CASSLDRGNEKLFF
TGTGCCAGCAGCTTAGACAGGGGAAATGAAAAACTGTTTTTT
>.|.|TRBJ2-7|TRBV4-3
CASSQESVTYEQYF
TGCGCCAGCAGCCAAGAGTCAGTGACCTACGAGCAGTACTTC
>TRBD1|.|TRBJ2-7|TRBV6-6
CASSSQRDRSYEQYF
TGTGCCAGCAGTTCCCAACGGGACAGATCCTACGAGCAGTACTTC
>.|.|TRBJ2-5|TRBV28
CASRPTGLVETQYF
TGTGCCAGCAGACCTACCGGACTGGTGGAGACCCAGTACTTC
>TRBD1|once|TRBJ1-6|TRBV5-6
CASSLARGGRYNSPLHF
TGTGCCAGCAGCTTGGCCCGAGGGGGCAGGTATAATTCACCCCTCCACTTT
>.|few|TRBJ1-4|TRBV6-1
CASSEDGLGGEKLFF
TGTGCCAGCAGTGAGGATGGACTAGGAGGGGAAAAACTGTTTTTT
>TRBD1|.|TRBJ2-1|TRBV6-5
CASSRRTGDEQFF
TGTGCCAGCAGTAGGCGGACAGGGGATGAGCAGTTCTTC
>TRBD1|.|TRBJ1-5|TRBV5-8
CASSFRTGVNQPQHF
TGTGCCAGCAGCTTTAGGACAGGGGTCAATCAGCCCCAGCATTTT
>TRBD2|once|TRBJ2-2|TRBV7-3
CASSTSPGLSNTGELFF
TGTGCCAGCAGCACTTCCCCGGGACTATCAAACACCGGGGAGCTGTTTTTT
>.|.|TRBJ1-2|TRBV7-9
CSSSLAQEGYTF
TGTTCCAGCAGCTTAGCACAGGAGGGCTACACCTTC
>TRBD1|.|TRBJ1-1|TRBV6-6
CAIPKGAGNTEAFF
TGTGCCATACCAAAGGGGGCGGGGAACACTGAAGCTTTCTTT
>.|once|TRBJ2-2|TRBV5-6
CASSLAGADHTGELFF
TGTGCCAGCAGTCTGGCAGGGGCAGACCACACCGGGGAGCTGTTTTTT
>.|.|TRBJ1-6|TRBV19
CASSETVSYNSPLHF
TGTGCCAGCAGTGAGACAGTCAGCTATAATTCACCCCTCCACTTT
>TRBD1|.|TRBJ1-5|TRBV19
CASRFHPDRGWNQPQHF
TGTGCCAGTAGATTTCACCCCGACAGGGGATGGAATCAGCCCCAGCATTTT
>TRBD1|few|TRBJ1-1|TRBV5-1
CASSPGDRENTEAFF
TGCGCCAGCAGCCCCGGGGACAGGGAGAACACTGAAGCTTTCTTT
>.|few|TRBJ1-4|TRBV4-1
CASSQDRVLNEKLFF
TGCGCCAGCAGCCAAGATCGGGTTCTTAATGAAAAACTGTTTTTT
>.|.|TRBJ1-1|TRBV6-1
CASSFGTKSTEAFF
TGTGCCAGCTCCTTTGGGACAAAGTCCACTGAAGCTTTCTTT
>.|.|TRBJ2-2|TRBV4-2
CASSQVRKGLSNTGELFF
TGTGCCAGCAGCCAAGTTCGAAAAGGACTATCGAACACCGGGGAGCTGTTTTTT
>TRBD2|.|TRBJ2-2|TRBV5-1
CASSLLTSGGALAGELFF
TGCGCCAGCAGCTTACTGACTAGCGGGGGGGCCCTGGCCGGGGAGCTGTTTTTT
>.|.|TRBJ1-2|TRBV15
CATSSRTAQTSGYTF
TGTGCCACCAGCAGCCGGACTGCTCAAACTAGTGGCTACACCTTC
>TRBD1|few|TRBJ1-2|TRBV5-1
CASSEGTGSLHYGYTF
TGCGCCAGCAGCGAGGGGACAGGAAGCCTACACTATGGCTACACCTTC
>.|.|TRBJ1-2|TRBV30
CAWSGATPLSGYTF
TGTGCCTGGAGTGGGGCCACGCCGCTCTCTGGCTACACCTTC
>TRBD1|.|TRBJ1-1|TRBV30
CAWRQGAHVAFF
TGTGCCTGGAGGCAGGGGGCGCATGTGGCTTTCTTT
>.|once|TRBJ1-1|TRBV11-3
CASSLFSGTEAFF
TGTGCCAGCAGCTTATTTTCGGGGACTGAAGCTTTCTTT
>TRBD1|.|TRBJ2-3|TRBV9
CASSLGDRYTDTQYF
TGTGCCAGCAGCCTGGGGGACAGATACACAGATACGCAGTATTTT
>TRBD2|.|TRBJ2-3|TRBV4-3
CASSQVGFSGGAEDTQYF
TGCGCCAGCAGCCAGGTGGGGTTTAGCGGGGGGGCCGAAGATACGCAGTATTTT
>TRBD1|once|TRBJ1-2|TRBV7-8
CASSLDRASGYTF
TGTGCCAGCAGCTTGGACAGGGCGTCAGGCTACACCTTC
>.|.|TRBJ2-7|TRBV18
CASSPLAGHEQYF
TGTGCCAGCTCACCACTAGCAGGGCACGAGCAGTACTTC
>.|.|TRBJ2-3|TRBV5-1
CASSLDRRGSDTQYF
TGCGCCAGCAGCTTGGACAGGAGAGGCTCAGATACGCAGTATTTT
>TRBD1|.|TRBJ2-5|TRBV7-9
CASSIARDRDVETQYF
TGTGCCAGCAGCATAGCCCGGGACAGGGATGTGGAGACCCAGTACTTC
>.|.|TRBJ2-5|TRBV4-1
CASSQESRAETQYF
TGCGCCAGCAGCCAAGAATCCAGGGCAGAGACCCAGTACTTC
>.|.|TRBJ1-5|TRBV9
CASSGGNSNQPQHF
TGTGCCAGCAGCGGCGGAAATAGCAATCAGCCCCAGCATTTT
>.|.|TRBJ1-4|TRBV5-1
CASSPASDRLNEKLFF
TGCGCCAGCAGCCCGGCTTCGGACAGACTTAATGAAAAACTGTTTTTT
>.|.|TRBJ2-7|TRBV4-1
CASSPAETGRSYEQYF
TGCGCCAGCAGCCCCGCAGAGACAGGGAGGTCCTACGAGCAGTACTTC